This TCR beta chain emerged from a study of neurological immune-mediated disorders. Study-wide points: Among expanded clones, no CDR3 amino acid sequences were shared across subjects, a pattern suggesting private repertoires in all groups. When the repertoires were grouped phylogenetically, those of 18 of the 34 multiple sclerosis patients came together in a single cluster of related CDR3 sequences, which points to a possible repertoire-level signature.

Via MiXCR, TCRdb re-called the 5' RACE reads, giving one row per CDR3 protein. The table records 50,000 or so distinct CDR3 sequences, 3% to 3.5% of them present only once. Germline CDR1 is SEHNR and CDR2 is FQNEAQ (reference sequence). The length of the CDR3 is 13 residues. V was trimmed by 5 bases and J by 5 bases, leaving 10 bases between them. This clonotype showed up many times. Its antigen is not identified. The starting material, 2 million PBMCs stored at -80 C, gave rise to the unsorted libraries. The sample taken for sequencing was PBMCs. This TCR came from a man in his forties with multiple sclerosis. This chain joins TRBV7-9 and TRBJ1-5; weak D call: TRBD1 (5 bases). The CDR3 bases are TGTGCCAGCAGCCCTACGACAGATCAGCCCCAGCATTTT. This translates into CASSPTTDQPQHF. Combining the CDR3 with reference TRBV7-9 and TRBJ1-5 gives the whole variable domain DTGVSQNPRHKITKRGQNVTFRCDPISEHNRLYWYRQTLGQGPEFLTYFQNEAQLEKSRLLSDRFSAERPKGSFSTLEIQRTEQGDSAMYLCASSPTTDQPQHFGDGTRLSIL.